This T cell receptor (beta chain) derives from a study of blood T cells in healthy people across ages. This CDR3 has 12 residues. Germline V lookup: CDR1 SGHTA, CDR2 FQGNSA. V gave up 3 bases and J gave up 7 bases, with 8 bases separating them. PBMCs numbering at least 6 million were isolated per sample. Combining a sample-barcoded 5' primer with a J-beta primer mix, a second PCR ran for 7 to 11 cycles. TCRdb itself ran the 5' RACE reads through MiXCR, one entry per CDR3 protein. The table shows hundreds of thousands of distinct CDR3 sequences, with approximately 40% occurring only once. This clonotype was obtained from an elderly man in good health. The V call is TRBV7-2, the J call TRBJ2-3, with D unclear. The sample was blood. CDR3 nucleotide sequence: TGTGCCAGCAGCTTCAATAGGCATACGCAGTATTTT. Translation gives CASSFNRHTQYF.